Below, 25 T cell receptor beta chains from the same sample are listed, as sequenced in a study of beta chain features in type 1 diabetes. Every isolated RNA sample was fully reverse transcribed, so sequencing captured expressed TCRB transcripts. Produced via immunoSEQ multiplex PCR; TCRdb's table is partial and in-frame only. The sample carries some 250,000 clones, approximately 11% recorded once. General observations from the study: Shorter TCRB CDR3s, moderately but significantly so, marked every one of the four CD4+ subsets in Type 1 diabetes patients.

For these TCRs, the target antigens are not known. The source material was naive CD4+ T cells from blood. Receptor source: a man younger than 45 with type 1 diabetes.

The rearrangement uses TRBV5-4 and TRBJ2-5; TRBD2 matches at 11 bases. The junction had 6 bases not matched to a gene; V was cut back by 0 bases and J by 5 bases. From germline, CDR1 is SGHNT and CDR2 YYREEE (reference sequence). The CDR3 is made up of 16 amino acids. The CDR3 DNA sequence: TGTGCCAGCAGCTTGGAACTAGCGGGGGCCGGGGAGACCCAGTACTTC. Translation gives CASSLELAGAGETQYF.

The chain recombines TRBV7-2 with TRBJ2-1, with D possibly TRBD2 on 5 matching bases. Germline V CDR1 and CDR2: SGHTA, FQGNSA. Trimming shortened V by 0 bases and J by 2 bases, and 11 bases separated the two germline ends. This CDR3 is 16 amino acids long. CDR3 residues: CASSLARTSTYNEQFF. DNA of the CDR3: TGTGCCAGCAGCTTAGCGAGGACTTCAACCTACAATGAGCAGTTCTTC. Combining the CDR3 with reference TRBV7-2 and TRBJ2-1 gives the whole variable domain GAGVSQSPSNKVTEKGKDVELRCDPISGHTALYWYRQSLGQGLEFLIYFQGNSAPDKSGLPSDRFSAERTGGSVSTLTIQRTQQEDSAVYLCASSLARTSTYNEQFFGPGTRLTVL.

This chain uses TRBV4-2 with TRBJ2-7; D might be TRBD1 (6 bases). CDR3 length: 15 amino acids. The V end was cut by 2 bases, the J end by 3 bases, with 14 bases between. Germline V gives CDR1 LGHNA, CDR2 YNFKEQ. The CDR3 protein is CASSQQDRPDYEQYF. Here the CDR3 DNA reads TGTGCCAGCAGCCAACAAGACAGGCCAGACTACGAGCAGTACTTC.

V gene TRBV19 combines with J gene TRBJ2-5; 10 nucleotides line up with TRBD1. This CDR3 has 15 residues. The germline V gene has CDR1 LNHDA and CDR2 SQIVND (reference sequence). J gave up 5 bases and V 4 bases, and 7 bases lay outside the gene matches. CDR3: CASSTMGQGSETQYF. The CDR3 DNA reads as TGTGCCAGTAGTACCATGGGACAGGGGTCGGAGACCCAGTACTTC.

A remark on this clone: The sample contains more than one DNA sequence encoding this CDR3. The chain has TRBV18 and TRBJ1-1; D is undetermined. The V and J ends lost 0 bases and 0 bases respectively, with 5 bases between them. Germline CDR1 KGHSH, CDR2 LQKENI. This CDR3 has 14 residues. CDR3 region: CASSPPSLNTEAFF. The DNA of the CDR3 is TGTGCCAGCTCACCACCGTCTCTGAACACTGAAGCTTTCTTT. The full variable domain, rest sourced from reference TRBV18 and TRBJ1-1, is NAGVMQNPRHLVRRRGQEARLRCSPMKGHSHVYWYRQLPEEGLKFMVYLQKENIIDESGMPKERFSAEFPKEGPSILRIQQVVRGDSAAYFCASSPPSLNTEAFFGQGTRLTVV.

This chain links TRBV29-1 with TRBJ1-1, with D perhaps TRBD1 (6 bases). The CDR3 is 14 residues long. In germline, CDR1 is SQVTM, CDR2 ANQGSEA. The V gene lost 6 bases and the J gene lost 1 base, with 15 bases spanning the gap. CDR3 residues: CSVAQGGGNTEAFF. Written as DNA, the CDR3 is TGCAGCGTAGCTCAGGGAGGGGGGAACACTGAAGCTTTCTTT.

The chain joins TRBV10-3 to TRBJ2-3; 10 positions agree with TRBD1. The V gene end was trimmed by 6 bases and the J gene end by 2 bases; junction bases not matched to a gene: 5. There are 15 residues in the CDR3. CDR1 is ENHRY and CDR2 is SYGVKD in the germline V gene. The CDR3 DNA is TGTGCCATCAGGTCGGACAGGGGGGACACAGATACGCAGTATTTT. It codes for CAIRSDRGDTDTQYF.

The rearrangement links TRBV7-6 to TRBJ2-7; D ambiguous. CDR1 and CDR2 (germline): SGHVS, FNYEAQ. The CDR3 is made up of 17 amino acids. V gave up 5 bases and J gave up 0 bases, with 20 bases separating them. This CDR3 reads CASSPTPPTATSYEQYF. The CDR3 DNA sequence: TGTGCCAGCAGCCCCACCCCTCCCACAGCTACCTCCTACGAGCAGTACTTC.

There are a few counts of this clone. V gene TRBV11-2 combines with J gene TRBJ2-7; TRBD1 agrees at 7 bases. The CDR3 loop spans 14 amino acids. V dropped 5 bases and J dropped 1; count of bases not matched to a gene: 5. Germline lookup yields CDR1 SGHAT and CDR2 FQNNGV. The CDR3 protein is CASSRGTASYEQYF. The CDR3 bases are TGTGCCAGCAGCCGAGGGACAGCATCCTACGAGCAGTACTTC.

This clone has more than one count but fewer than ten. CDR3 sequence: CAWSLGEGAKNIQYF. For the CDR3, the DNA is TGTGCCTGGAGTCTAGGGGAAGGGGCCAAAAACATTCAGTACTTC. The V and J genes are TRBV30 and TRBJ2-4, with D possibly being TRBD1 (5 bases). Germline V gives CDR1 GTSNPN, CDR2 SVGIG (reference sequence). V was trimmed by 2 bases and J by 1 base, leaving 12 bases between them. The length of the CDR3 is 15 residues.

The chain employs TRBV6-5 and TRBJ1-4, with D uncertain. Germline V CDR1 and CDR2: MNHEY, SVGAGI. The CDR3 has 13 amino acids. V shed 8 bases and J shed 8 bases, with 15 bases lying between them. CDR3 sequence: CASSRDFTEKLFF. The CDR3 DNA reads TGTGCCAGCTCCCGGGATTTTACGGAAAAACTGTTTTTT.

The genes are TRBV7-9 and TRBJ2-5; no clear D gene. CDR3 length: 12 residues. V was pared by 3 bases and J by 5 bases, with 7 bases between. Germline CDR1 SEHNR, CDR2 FQNEAQ (reference sequence). The CDR3 protein is CASSLEWETQYF. CDR3 bases: TGTGCCAGCAGCTTGGAGTGGGAGACCCAGTACTTC.

This clone was seen a few times. The chain joins TRBV7-2 to TRBJ1-2; no definite D call. Per the germline V gene, CDR1 is SGHTA and CDR2 is FQGNSA. The CDR3 runs to 13 residues. Between the trimmed V and J ends, which lost 1 base and 8 bases, there was a span of 11 bases. The CDR3 sequence: CASSLEVRVGYTF. The CDR3 DNA is TGTGCCAGCAGCTTAGAAGTTCGGGTGGGCTACACCTTC.

In its sample, this clone was seen a few times. The chain has TRBV15 and TRBJ1-2; D not certain. Germline CDR1 LNHNV, CDR2 YYDKDF (reference sequence). Between the trimmed V and J ends, which lost 3 bases and 6 bases, there was a span of 11 bases. The CDR3 consists of 13 residues. The CDR3 is CATSRAPGDGYTF. Here the CDR3 DNA reads TGTGCCACCAGCAGGGCCCCAGGTGATGGCTACACCTTC.

The gene calls are TRBV30 and TRBJ1-6; 7 bases map to TRBD1. The CDR3 spans 14 residues. V lost 3 bases, J lost 5 bases, and 4 bases stayed unmatched. Germline loops: CDR1 GTSNPN, CDR2 SVGIG (reference sequence). CDR3 DNA: TGTGCCTGGAGCCAACAGGGGAATAATTCACCCCTCCACTTT. This translates into CAWSQQGNNSPLHF.

The chain has TRBV5-4 and TRBJ1-2; D unclear. Germline assignment: CDR1 SGHNT and CDR2 YYREEE (reference sequence). The ends were cut back, 3 bases at V and 1 base at J, with 13 bases in the middle. The CDR3 is 15 amino acids. CDR3 DNA sequence: TGTGCCAGCAGCTCTAATAATGGACTTAACTATGGCTACACCTTC. Residues: CASSSNNGLNYGYTF. The whole variable domain, filled in from reference TRBV5-4 and TRBJ1-2, reads ETGVTQSPTHLIKTRGQQVTLRCSSQSGHNTVSWYQQALGQGPQFIFQYYREEENGRGNFPPRFSGLQFPNYSSELNVNALELDDSALYLCASSSNNGLNYGYTFGSGTRLTVV.

This clone was found a few times. The chain employs TRBV7-2 and TRBJ1-1; the D gene is possibly TRBD1 (5 bases). The CDR3 covers 15 residues. Trimming took 1 base from V and 0 from J, leaving 9 bases between them. Looked up from germline, CDR1 is SGHTA and CDR2 is FQGNSA. The CDR3 nucleotides are TGTGCCAGCAGCTTAGGACAGTTGATGAACACTGAAGCTTTCTTT. This codes for CASSLGQLMNTEAFF.

J is TRBJ2-5 and V is TRBV2, with D hard to call. V was cut by 4 bases and J by 0 bases, with 3 bases left in between. This CDR3 contains 12 residues. CDR1 and CDR2 (germline): SNHLY, FYNNEI. The CDR3 loop is CASSVNQETQYF. CDR3 bases: TGTGCCAGCAGTGTCAACCAAGAGACCCAGTACTTC. Full variable domain (remainder filled in from reference TRBV2 and TRBJ2-5): EPEVTQTPSHQVTQMGQEVILRCVPISNHLYFYWYRQILGQKVEFLVSFYNNEISEKSEIFDDQFSVERPDGSNFTLKIRSTKLEDSAMYFCASSVNQETQYFGPGTRLLVL.

The chain carries TRBV5-4 and TRBJ1-2, with D uncertain. The V and J ends lost 4 bases and 0 bases respectively, with 13 bases between them. Germline values: CDR1 SGHNT, CDR2 YYREEE (reference sequence). The CDR3 is 15 residues long. The CDR3 sequence is CASSPGRVANYGYTF. DNA of the CDR3: TGTGCCAGCAGCCCGGGTCGGGTTGCTAACTATGGCTACACCTTC.

The chain employs TRBV4-2 and TRBJ2-2, with a possible D match to TRBD1 (5 bases). CDR3 length equals 13 residues. Germline V gene lookup returns CDR1 LGHNA and CDR2 YNFKEQ. The germline V and J ends were trimmed by 6 bases and 5 bases, with 10 bases remaining between them. CDR3 DNA: TGTGCCAGCAGTTCTGACAGTACCGGGGAGCTGTTTTTT. It translates to CASSSDSTGELFF.

This clone was detected a few times. V and J are TRBV27 and TRBJ2-6; no definite D call. V was pared by 9 bases and J by 1 base, with 13 bases between. CDR3 size: 15 residues. Germline CDR1 and CDR2: MNHEY and SMNVEV (reference sequence). The CDR3 nucleotides read TGTGCCAGTAGGTTGGGCAGGTCTGGGGCCAACGTCCTGACTTTC. Its protein product is CASRLGRSGANVLTF.

This clone showed up just a few times. V is TRBV2 and J is TRBJ2-7, with no clear D. The germline V gene encodes CDR1 SNHLY and CDR2 FYNNEI. V lost 4 bases and J 1 base, leaving 8 bases between the germline ends. CDR3 length: 13 residues. The CDR3 bases are TGTGCCAGCAGTGCGCGACTTTCCTACGAGCAGTACTTC. Protein sequence: CASSARLSYEQYF.

The rearrangement uses TRBV7-9 and TRBJ1-4, with D perhaps TRBD1 (6 bases). Trimming left V 3 bases short and J 8 bases short, with 16 bases between. This CDR3 is 15 amino acids long. CDR1 and CDR2 (germline): SEHNR, FQNEAQ (reference sequence). The DNA for the CDR3 is TGTGCCAGCAGCTTCCGGCCCCAGAGGGGGGAAAAACTGTTTTTT. Translating it yields CASSFRPQRGEKLFF.

This clone was detected a few times. The V call is TRBV7-9, the J call TRBJ1-1; weak D call: TRBD1 (6 bases). The germline gives CDR1 SEHNR, CDR2 FQNEAQ (reference sequence). The CDR3 length is 14 residues. Trimming left V 0 bases short and J 8 bases short, with 13 bases between. CDR3 in amino acids: CASSLAQGQTEAFF. CDR3 coding DNA: TGTGCCAGCAGCTTAGCGCAGGGACAAACCGAAGCTTTCTTT.

This clone has more than one count but fewer than ten. CDR3 in amino acids: CASSPQTGTYEQYF. The CDR3, as DNA: TGTGCCAGCAGCCCGCAGACAGGCACCTACGAGCAGTACTTC. The chain combines TRBV5-4 with TRBJ2-7; D is possibly TRBD1 (6 bases). Germline CDR1 reads SGHNT; CDR2 reads YYREEE (reference sequence). Trimming cost V 4 bases and J 2 bases, with 13 bases left between them. The CDR3 totals 14 residues.